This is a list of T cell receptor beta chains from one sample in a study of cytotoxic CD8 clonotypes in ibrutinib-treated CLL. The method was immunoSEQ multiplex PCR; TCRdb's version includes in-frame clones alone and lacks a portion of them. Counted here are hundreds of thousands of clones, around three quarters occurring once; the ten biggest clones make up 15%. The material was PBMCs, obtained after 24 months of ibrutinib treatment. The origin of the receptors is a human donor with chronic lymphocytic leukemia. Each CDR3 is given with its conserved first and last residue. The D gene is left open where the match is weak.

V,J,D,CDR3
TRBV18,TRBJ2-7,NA,CASSPRQGGPYEQYF
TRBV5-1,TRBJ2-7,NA,CASSLASDYEQYF
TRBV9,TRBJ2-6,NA,CASSVLTTGANVLTF
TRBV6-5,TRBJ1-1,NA,CASSRTDHTEAFF
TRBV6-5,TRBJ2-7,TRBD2,CASIASSGSYEQYF
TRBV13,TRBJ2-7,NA,CASSSFPGYEQYF
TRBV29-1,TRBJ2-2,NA,CSAAGGTGELFF
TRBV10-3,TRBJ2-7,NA,CAISEGAYEQYF
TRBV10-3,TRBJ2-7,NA,CAISDVRAYEQYF
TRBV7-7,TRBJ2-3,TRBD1,CASSFGRGRTDTQYF
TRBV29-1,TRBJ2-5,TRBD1,CSVDVRDRAYF
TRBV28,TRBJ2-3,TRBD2,CASSGREGLTDTQYF
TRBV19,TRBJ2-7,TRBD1,CASTKGFGTGLYEQYF
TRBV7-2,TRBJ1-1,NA,CASSSNRRLPEAFF
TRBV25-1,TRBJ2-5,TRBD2,CASSIPLAGGETQYF
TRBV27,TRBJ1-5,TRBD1,CASSANRGLGNQPQHF
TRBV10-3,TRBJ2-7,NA,CAISEQYF
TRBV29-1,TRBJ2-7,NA,CSVTTGVSSSYEQYF
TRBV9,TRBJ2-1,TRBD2,CASSVNPGLAGLNEQFF
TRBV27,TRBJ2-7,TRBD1,CASSSGQGVYEQYF
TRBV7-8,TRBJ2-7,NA,CASSSRETSYEQYF
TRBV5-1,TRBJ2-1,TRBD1,CASSSQGDYNEQFF
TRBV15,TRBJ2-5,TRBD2,CATSRGLAGETQYF
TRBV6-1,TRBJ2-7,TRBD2,CASSELPYREGREEQYF
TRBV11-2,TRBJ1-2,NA,CASSPSGPSYGYTF
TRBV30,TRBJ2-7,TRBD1,CAWSRGQGVREQYF
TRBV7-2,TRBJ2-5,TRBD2,CASSFPRGDGPGYF
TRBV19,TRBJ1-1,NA,CASRRDNRDTEAFF
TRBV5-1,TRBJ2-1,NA,CASSSQLSSNEQFF
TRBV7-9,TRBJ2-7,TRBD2,CASSLSGTTSYSYEQYF
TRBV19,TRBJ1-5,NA,CASTLWHDSSDQPQHF
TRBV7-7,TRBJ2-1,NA,CASSLWAGNEQFF
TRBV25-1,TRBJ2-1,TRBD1,CASSDPRGQGSYNEQFF
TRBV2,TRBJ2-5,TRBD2,CASSESLGGETQYF
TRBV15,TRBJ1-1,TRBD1,CATSGQVGGTEAFF
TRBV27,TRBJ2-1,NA,CASSYQGESYNEQFF
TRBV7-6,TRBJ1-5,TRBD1,CASSPETGANQPQHF
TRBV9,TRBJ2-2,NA,CASSSQWDVTGELFF
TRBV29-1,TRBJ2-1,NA,CSVEGLARDIYNEQFF
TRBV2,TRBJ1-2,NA,CASSVLRSDFDGYTF
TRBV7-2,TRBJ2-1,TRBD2,CASSLDSGEQFF
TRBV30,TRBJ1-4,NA,CAWTKSQGPREKLFF
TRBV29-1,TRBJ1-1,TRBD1,CSVEDRGATFF
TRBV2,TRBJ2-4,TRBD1,CASNGDSKNIQYF
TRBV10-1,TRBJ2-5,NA,CASSESLEETQYF
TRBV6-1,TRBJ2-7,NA,CASSAERAQYSYEQYF